This T cell receptor beta chain derives from a study of T cell clonality in common variable immunodeficiency. Whole-study findings and limits: Reportedly, TCR beta sequences from common variable immunodeficiency showed fewer deletions and N-nucleotide insertions.

This clone was recorded many times. Antigen specificity is unknown. This table comes from immunoSEQ multiplex PCR, and its TCRdb copy is limited to in-frame clones, with some not included. The sample yields some 50,000 clones, without any singletons. Sequences were obtained from peripheral blood mononuclear cells. The receptor comes from a person aged 18 to 70 in good health.

The DNA read from the CDR3 is TGTGCTAGTGGTTTGGTACTCGGCGGGGGGGCAAGATACGAG. Translated: CASGLVLGGGARYE. The whole CDR3 protein reads CASGLVLGGGARYEQYF. This chain joins TRBV12-5 and TRBJ2-7; 9 bases align to TRBD2. The read falls 3 residues short of the CDR3 end, and the missing part is taken from the germline J gene. CDR3 length: 17 residues. J gave up 4 bases and V 0 bases, and 10 bases lay outside the gene matches. Germline loops: CDR1 LGHNT, CDR2 FRNRAP.